This TCR beta chain was identified in a study of blood T cell repertoires in COVID-19. Overall study context: Samples of COVID-19 (acute and convalescent) were obtained from the United States, Italy and Spain.

In germline, CDR1 is LNHDA, CDR2 SQIVND (reference sequence). The V and J ends lost 6 bases and 2 bases, in that order; junction bases with no gene match: 9. CDR3 length equals 15 residues. Using immunoSEQ multiplex PCR, the repertoire was profiled, and TCRdb retains in-frame clones only, with some absent. The table records roughly 150,000 clones, 86% of them present only once. The J gene is TRBJ1-1, the V gene TRBV19; 7 nucleotides line up with TRBD1. Specimen: PBMCs or T cells enriched from blood (not recorded which). The clonotype originates from a man aged 45-65 years who had recovered from COVID-19. Here the CDR3 reads CASSLDRVKNTEAFF. The CDR3 nucleotides are TGTGCCAGTAGCCTCGACAGGGTGAAAAACACTGAAGCTTTCTTT. The variable domain in full, with the rest retrieved from reference TRBV19 and TRBJ1-1, is DGGITQSPKYLFRKEGQNVTLSCEQNLNHDAMYWYRQDPGQGLRLIYYSQIVNDFQKGDIAEGYSVSREKKESFPLTVTSAQKNPTAFYLCASSLDRVKNTEAFFGQGTRLTVV.